This paragraph covers one TCR beta chain sequence. These data are taken from a study of T cell repertoires in ileal Crohn's disease. V was cut by 5 bases and J by 0 bases, with 14 bases left in between. Germline values: CDR1 SGHRS, CDR2 YFSETQ. The CDR3 consists of 15 residues. TCRdb's table, derived via immunoSEQ multiplex PCR, lists solely in-frame clones and lacks some. Altogether about 1,800 clones are present, around 88% being singletons, with the ten largest covering about 20%. Time point indicated: inflamed ileum from the surgical specimen. Sequenced sample: ileal tissue. The V and J genes are TRBV5-1 and TRBJ1-1; unclear D gene. The sequence derives from an adult with Crohn's disease. The CDR3 nucleotides read TGCGCCAGCAGTTCTGGTAGGGATATGAACACTGAAGCTTTCTTT. Protein product: CASSSGRDMNTEAFF.